A selection of T cell receptor beta chains follows, all from one sample in a study of cytomegalovirus exposure and HLA in healthy donors. Profiling relied on immunoSEQ multiplex PCR, and the TCRdb table lists in-frame clones only, not all of them. The sample has about 160,000 clones; approximately 89% are singletons. Sequencing input: PBMCs. These receptors came from a woman younger than 35 in good health and CMV-seropositive. Both conserved end residues are part of each CDR3. D genes are given only for firm matches. Clone size is shown for a subset of rows, as once, few, many or a class of expanded clone.

TRBJ2-1 TRBV7-9 16 . once TGTGCCAGCAGTTCAACACAGCGGAAGACCTACAATGAGCAGTTCTTC CASSSTQRKTYNEQFF
TRBJ1-1 TRBV9 12 . . TGTGCCAGCAGCGGACTCAACACTGAAGCTTTCTTT CASSGLNTEAFF
TRBJ1-2 TRBV5-1 13 . . TGCGCCAGCAGCTTGGGCGGGAAAGAGGGCTACACCTTC CASSLGGKEGYTF
TRBJ1-1 TRBV2 13 . . TGTGCCAGCAGGGACGCTCGGACAGCAGAAGCTTTCTTT CASRDARTAEAFF
TRBJ1-1 TRBV7-9 13 . few TGTGCCAGCAGCGTCAGGGTTGACACTGAAGCTTTCTTT CASSVRVDTEAFF
TRBJ1-2 TRBV4-3 18 TRBD1 once TGCGCCAGCAGCCAGTTAATTTTTCCGGGACAGCCATACTATGGCTACACCTTC CASSQLIFPGQPYYGYTF
TRBJ1-2 TRBV7-2 17 . once TGTGCCAGCAGCTTATCGCCGTGGGGGCGCGATGGGTATGGCTACACCTTC CASSLSPWGRDGYGYTF
TRBJ1-1 TRBV14 18 . . TGTGCCAGCAGCCCGCCCCGGCCAGGGAATGGTGAGGTCACTGAAGCTTTCTTT CASSPPRPGNGEVTEAFF
TRBJ2-7 TRBV23-1 12 . . TGCGCCAGCAGTGAAAGAGGTCGGGAGCAGTACTTC CASSERGREQYF
TRBJ2-5 TRBV27 16 . . TGTGCCAGCAGTTCTAATACAGGGACCGTCCAAGAGACCCAGTACTTC CASSSNTGTVQETQYF
TRBJ1-4 TRBV4-3 15 TRBD1 . TGCGCCAGCAGCCTCGACAGGGGGTTTAATGAAAAACTGTTTTTT CASSLDRGFNEKLFF
TRBJ1-1 TRBV30 14 TRBD1 . TGTGCCTGGAGTGGAGACAGGGGAAGGACTGAAGCTTTCTTT CAWSGDRGRTEAFF
TRBJ1-1 TRBV19 16 TRBD1 . TGTGCCAGTAGTACTCTCCCGGGACAGGGGGTGACTGAAGCTTTCTTT CASSTLPGQGVTEAFF
TRBJ1-1 TRBV5-1 15 . . TGCGCCAGCAGCTTGGATGGCGGCAGAAACACTGAAGCTTTCTTT CASSLDGGRNTEAFF
TRBJ2-7 TRBV15 14 TRBD2 . TGTGCCACCGGAGCGGGAGGATCTACCTACGAGCAGTACTTC CATGAGGSTYEQYF
TRBJ2-3 TRBV7-2 14 TRBD2 . TGTGCCAGCAGCGCTAGCGGGAGCACAGATACGCAGTATTTT CASSASGSTDTQYF
TRBJ2-7 TRBV2 13 . . TGTGCCAGCGCCCCAGGCAGGGCGGACGAGCAGTACTTC CASAPGRADEQYF
TRBJ1-1 TRBV7-8 15 . once TGTGCCAGCAGCCCCCCCCGGGTGGTGAACACTGAAGCTTTCTTT CASSPPRVVNTEAFF